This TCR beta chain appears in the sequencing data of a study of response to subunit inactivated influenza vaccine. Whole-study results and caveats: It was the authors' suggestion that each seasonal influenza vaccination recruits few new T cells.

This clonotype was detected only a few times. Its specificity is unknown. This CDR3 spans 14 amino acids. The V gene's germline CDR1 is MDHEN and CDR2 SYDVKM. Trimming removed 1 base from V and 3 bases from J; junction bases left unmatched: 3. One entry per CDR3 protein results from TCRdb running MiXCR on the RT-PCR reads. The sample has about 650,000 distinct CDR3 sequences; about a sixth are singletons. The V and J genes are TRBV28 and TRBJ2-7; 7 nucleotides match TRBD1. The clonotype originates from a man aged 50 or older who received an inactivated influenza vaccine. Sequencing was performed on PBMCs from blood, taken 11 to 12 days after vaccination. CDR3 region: CASSLSGTVYEQYF. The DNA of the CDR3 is TGTGCCAGCAGTTTATCCGGGACAGTCTACGAGCAGTACTTC.